Below, 22 T cell receptor beta chains from the same sample are listed, as sequenced in a study of shared clonotypes between healthy human individuals. Sequencing was performed with immunoSEQ multiplex PCR; in TCRdb, only in-frame clones are kept and a portion is missing. The repertoire holds about 960,000 clones, with approximately 80% as singletons. Material for sequencing was memory CD4+ T cells sorted from blood. Subset given: CD45RA-negative fraction. Every receptor here comes from a man younger than 35 in good health.

The V and J genes are TRBV4-2 and TRBJ1-4, with D unclear. The ends were cut back, 5 bases at V and 0 bases at J, with 7 bases in the middle. The CDR3 extends over 14 amino acids. Germline CDR1 is LGHNA and CDR2 is YNFKEQ. The CDR3 spells CASSSTTTNEKLFF. DNA of the CDR3: TGTGCCAGCAGCTCGACCACAACTAATGAAAAACTGTTTTTT.

This sequence joins TRBV11-3 and TRBJ1-3; D ambiguous. This CDR3 has 15 amino acids. Trimming pared 5 bases from V and 0 bases from J, leaving 11 bases between. Germline-derived CDR1 and CDR2 are SGHNT and YENEEA. The CDR3 loop is CASSQDTNSGNTIYF. The DNA for the CDR3 is TGTGCCAGCAGCCAAGACACGAACTCTGGAAACACCATATATTTT.

The gene calls are TRBV5-1 and TRBJ1-1; 7 nucleotides match TRBD1. Germline V gene data show CDR1 as SGHRS and CDR2 as YFSETQ. The CDR3 length is 16 residues. The trim removed 4 bases at V and 3 bases at J, leaving 12 bases unmatched. The CDR3 is CASSPLRQGSYTEAFF. The CDR3 coding sequence is TGCGCCAGCAGCCCCCTGAGACAGGGCAGTTACACTGAAGCTTTCTTT. The variable domain in full, with the rest retrieved from reference TRBV5-1 and TRBJ1-1, is KAGVTQTPRYLIKTRGQQVTLSCSPISGHRSVSWYQQTPGQGLQFLFEYFSETQRNKGNFPGRFSGRQFSNSRSEMNVSTLELGDSALYLCASSPLRQGSYTEAFFGQGTRLTVV.

Concerning this clone itself: A read error is possible here, since a much larger clone lies one base away. The identical CDR3 is also encoded by other nucleotide sequences in the sample. The chain links TRBV2 to TRBJ2-6; D is uncertain. The CDR3 loop spans 13 amino acids. Trimming left V 6 bases short and J 1 base short, with 4 bases between. Germline CDR1 is SNHLY and CDR2 is FYNNEI. The CDR3 DNA reads as TGTGCCAGCAGCGAGTCTGGGGCCAACGTCCTGACTTTC. Its translation is CASSESGANVLTF.

V gene TRBV7-2 combines with J gene TRBJ2-3; D is uncertain. CDR3 length: 15 residues. The germline V and J ends were trimmed by 7 bases and 1 base, with 15 bases remaining between them. The V gene's germline CDR1 is SGHTA and CDR2 FQGNSA. CDR3 DNA: TGTGCCAGCACCCTAAACTGGGTGGGCACAGATACGCAGTATTTT. Translating it yields CASTLNWVGTDTQYF. Variable domain in full (rest from reference TRBV7-2 and TRBJ2-3): GAGVSQSPSNKVTEKGKDVELRCDPISGHTALYWYRQSLGQGLEFLIYFQGNSAPDKSGLPSDRFSAERTGGSVSTLTIQRTQQEDSAVYLCASTLNWVGTDTQYFGPGTRLTVL.

V usage is TRBV6-5 and J usage is TRBJ2-3; D not resolved. The CDR3 totals 13 residues. The ends were cut back, 6 bases at V and 1 base at J, with 8 bases in the middle. Germline V gene lookup returns CDR1 MNHEY and CDR2 SVGAGI. The CDR3 bases are TGTGCCAGCAGGGGTCCAGGCACAGATACGCAGTATTTT. This gives the protein CASRGPGTDTQYF.

This clone was detected a few times. The chain has TRBV6-1 and TRBJ1-2, with 7 nucleotides matching TRBD1. After removal of 8 bases from V and 3 bases from J, the junction contained 6 bases not matched to a gene. The CDR3 is made up of 13 amino acids. Germline loops: CDR1 MNHNS, CDR2 SASEGT. The CDR3 DNA sequence: TGTGCCAGCGCGGAGGGGGCCTACTATGGCTACACCTTC. This translates into CASAEGAYYGYTF.

The chain has TRBV7-8 and TRBJ2-7; D may be TRBD2 (5 bases). The CDR3 is made up of 14 amino acids. The V end lost 3 bases, the J end lost 5 bases, and 14 bases lay between the germline ends. The V gene's germline CDR1 is SGHVS and CDR2 FQNEAQ. The CDR3 spells CASSLDWADDEQYF. CDR3 DNA: TGTGCCAGCAGCTTGGACTGGGCTGATGACGAGCAGTACTTC.

This chain joins TRBV7-2 and TRBJ2-2, with D perhaps matching TRBD1 or TRBD2 (5 bases each). Looked up from germline, CDR1 is SGHTA and CDR2 is FQGNSA. V was pared by 3 bases and J by 1 base, with 9 bases between. CDR3 size: 15 residues. CDR3 in DNA: TGTGCCAGCAGCTTGGGACCCATGAACACCGGGGAGCTGTTTTTT. Translating gives CASSLGPMNTGELFF.

This clone came up once. The chain couples TRBV11-2 to TRBJ1-1; possible D gene TRBD1, 5 bases. Trimming left V 1 base short and J 6 bases short, with 12 bases between. CDR1 and CDR2 (germline): SGHAT, FQNNGV. The CDR3 has 14 amino acids. The CDR3 sequence is CASSLGRVGAEAFF. The DNA of the CDR3 is TGTGCCAGCAGCTTAGGCAGGGTCGGGGCTGAAGCTTTCTTT.

This sequence joins TRBV9 and TRBJ1-2; D unresolved. V dropped 0 bases and J dropped 4 bases, with 10 bases sitting between them. This CDR3 comprises 14 residues. Germline assignment: CDR1 SGDLS and CDR2 YYNGEE. The CDR3 loop reads CASSVAPSPYGYTF. CDR3 coding DNA: TGTGCCAGCAGCGTAGCCCCCTCCCCCTATGGCTACACCTTC.

Only a few counts were recorded for this clone. The chain combines TRBV5-1 with TRBJ1-5, with 12 nucleotides matching TRBD1. Trimming at V came to 0 bases and at J to 5 bases, leaving 9 bases not matched to a gene. The germline CDR1 and CDR2 sequences are SGHRS and YFSETQ. The CDR3 length is 18 residues. In nucleotides, the CDR3 is TGCGCCAGCAGCTTGGGCCCTACGGGGACAGGGGGCGATCAGCCCCAGCATTTT. It translates to CASSLGPTGTGGDQPQHF.

The chain uses TRBV5-4 and TRBJ2-2; maybe TRBD1 (5 bases). V lost 0 bases and J lost 6, with 6 bases in between. This CDR3 has 13 amino acids. The germline V gene encodes CDR1 SGHNT and CDR2 YYREEE (reference sequence). CDR3 sequence reads: CASSLAGPGELFF. In nucleotides, the CDR3 is TGTGCCAGCAGCTTGGCAGGGCCCGGGGAGCTGTTTTTT.

The rearrangement uses TRBV30 and TRBJ1-5; TRBD1 matches at 10 bases. This CDR3 comprises 16 residues. After removal of 1 base from V and 0 bases from J, the junction contained 3 bases not matched to a gene. Germline CDR1 is GTSNPN and CDR2 is SVGIG (reference sequence). CDR3 sequence reads: CAWSDRDRGSNQPQHF. In DNA form, the CDR3 reads TGTGCCTGGAGTGACAGGGACAGGGGTAGCAATCAGCCCCAGCATTTT.

J is TRBJ2-3 and V is TRBV10-3; D perhaps matches TRBD2 (5 bases). CDR1 is ENHRY and CDR2 is SYGVKD in the germline V gene. This CDR3 region has 13 residues. The V and J ends lost 6 bases and 2 bases respectively, with 9 bases between them. This chain's CDR3 is CAIREDPTDTQYF. DNA of the CDR3: TGTGCCATCAGGGAGGACCCCACAGATACGCAGTATTTT.

This rearrangement joins TRBV11-2 to TRBJ2-7; perhaps D is TRBD1 or TRBD2 (5 bases each). The CDR3 sequence is 15 residues long. V lost 6 bases and J 2 bases, leaving 17 bases between the germline ends. Germline V lookup: CDR1 SGHAT, CDR2 FQNNGV. In DNA, the CDR3 is TGTGCCAGCAGGCCCCCGGGACGGCGCACCTACGAGCAGTACTTC. It codes for CASRPPGRRTYEQYF.

Remarks on this clone: In the same sample, other DNA sequences code for this CDR3. The chain has TRBV7-9 and TRBJ2-1, with D unresolved. This CDR3 has 14 residues. Germline CDR1 SEHNR, CDR2 FQNEAQ (reference sequence). The ends were cut back, 0 bases at V and 4 bases at J, with 7 bases in the middle. Here the CDR3 reads CASSLAGSYNEQFF. In nucleotides, the CDR3 is TGTGCCAGCAGCTTAGCGGGGTCTTACAATGAGCAGTTCTTC.

The rearrangement uses TRBV11-2 and TRBJ1-2; no firm D call. V was clipped by 5 bases and J by 7 bases, with 14 bases between them. This CDR3 is 13 amino acids long. The V gene's germline CDR1 is SGHAT and CDR2 FQNNGV. The CDR3 spells CASSPRAGLGYTF. The CDR3 nucleotides read TGTGCCAGCAGCCCAAGGGCCGGGCTTGGCTACACCTTC. The full variable domain, with the rest looked up from reference TRBV11-2 and TRBJ1-2, is EAGVAQSPRYKIIEKRQSVAFWCNPISGHATLYWYQQILGQGPKLLIQFQNNGVVDDSQLPKDRFSAERLKGVDSTLKIQPAKLEDSAVYLCASSPRAGLGYTFGSGTRLTVV.

J is TRBJ1-2 and V is TRBV10-1; D unresolved. V lost 4 bases and J 6 bases, leaving 12 bases between the germline ends. The CDR3 sequence is 13 residues long. Germline V CDR1 and CDR2: WNHNN, SYGVQD (reference sequence). CDR3: CASSAGIGNGYTF. The CDR3, as DNA: TGCGCCAGCAGTGCCGGTATAGGGAATGGCTACACCTTC.

The CDR3 sequence is CASIPPGSGQPQHF. The CDR3 nucleotides are TGTGCCAGCATCCCGCCAGGGAGTGGACAGCCCCAGCATTTT. This chain connects TRBV28 to TRBJ1-5, with a weak D call TRBD1 (5 bases). The CDR3 has 14 residues. Trimming shortened V by 7 bases and J by 7 bases, and 17 bases separated the two germline ends. Germline V lookup: CDR1 MDHEN, CDR2 SYDVKM.

The V and J genes are TRBV6-5 and TRBJ2-3, with 9 positions matching TRBD2. Losses at the gene ends were 4 bases for V and 5 bases for J; bases not matched to a gene: 4. The germline CDR1 and CDR2 sequences are MNHEY and SVGAGI. The CDR3 runs 14 residues. The CDR3 DNA is TGTGCCAGCAGTTTTAGCGGGGGCAGAGATACGCAGTATTTT. It is translated as CASSFSGGRDTQYF.

The chain uses TRBV5-1 and TRBJ2-7, with D possibly being TRBD2 (6 bases). Deletions cut 0 bases from V and 4 bases from J, with 14 bases between. Germline CDR1 and CDR2: SGHRS and YFSETQ. This CDR3 has 15 residues. CDR3 sequence (DNA): TGCGCCAGCAGCTTGGAGGCGGGACGGGGTTACGAGCAGTACTTC. Its translation is CASSLEAGRGYEQYF.